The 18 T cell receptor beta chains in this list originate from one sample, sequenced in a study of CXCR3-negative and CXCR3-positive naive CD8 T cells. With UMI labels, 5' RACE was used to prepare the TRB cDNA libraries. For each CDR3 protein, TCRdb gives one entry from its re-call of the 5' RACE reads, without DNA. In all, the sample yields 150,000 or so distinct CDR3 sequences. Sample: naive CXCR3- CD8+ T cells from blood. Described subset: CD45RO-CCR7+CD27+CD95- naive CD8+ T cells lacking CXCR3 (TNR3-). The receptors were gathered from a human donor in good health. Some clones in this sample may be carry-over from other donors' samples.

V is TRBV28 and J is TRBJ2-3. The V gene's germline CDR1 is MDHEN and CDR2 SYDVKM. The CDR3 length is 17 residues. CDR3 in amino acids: CASSLEEVGVSTDTQYF.

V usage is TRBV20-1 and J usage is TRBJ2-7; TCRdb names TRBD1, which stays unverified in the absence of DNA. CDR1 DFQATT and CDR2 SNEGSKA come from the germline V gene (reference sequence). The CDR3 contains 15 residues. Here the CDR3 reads CSAHWGTANSYEQYF.

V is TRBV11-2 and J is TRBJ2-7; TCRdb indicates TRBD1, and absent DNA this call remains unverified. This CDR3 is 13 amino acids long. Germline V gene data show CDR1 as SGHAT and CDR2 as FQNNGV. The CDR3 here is CASSTTGNYEQYF.

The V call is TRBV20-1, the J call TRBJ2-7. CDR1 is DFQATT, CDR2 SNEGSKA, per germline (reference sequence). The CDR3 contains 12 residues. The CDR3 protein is CSARLPRYEQYF.

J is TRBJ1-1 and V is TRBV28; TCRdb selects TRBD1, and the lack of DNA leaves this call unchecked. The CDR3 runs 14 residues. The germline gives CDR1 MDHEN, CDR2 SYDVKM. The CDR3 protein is CASSLSGGGTEAFF. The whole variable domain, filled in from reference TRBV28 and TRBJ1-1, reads DVKVTQSSRYLVKRTGEKVFLECVQDMDHENMFWYRQDPGLGLRLIYFSYDVKMKEKGDIPEGYSVSREKKERFSLILESASTNQTSMYLCASSLSGGGTEAFFGQGTRLTVV.

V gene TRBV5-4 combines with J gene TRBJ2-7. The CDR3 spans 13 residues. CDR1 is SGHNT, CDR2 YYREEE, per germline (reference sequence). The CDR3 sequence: CASSFGQAYEQYF.

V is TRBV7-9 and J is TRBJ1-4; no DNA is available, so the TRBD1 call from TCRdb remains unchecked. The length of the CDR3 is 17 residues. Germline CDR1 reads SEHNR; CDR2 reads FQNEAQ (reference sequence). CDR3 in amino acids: CASSPTPPDRGNEKLFF.

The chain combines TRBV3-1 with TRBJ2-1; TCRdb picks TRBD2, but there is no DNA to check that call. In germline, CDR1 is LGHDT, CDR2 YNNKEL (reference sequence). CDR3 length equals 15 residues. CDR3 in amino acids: CASSLTSGRANEQFF.

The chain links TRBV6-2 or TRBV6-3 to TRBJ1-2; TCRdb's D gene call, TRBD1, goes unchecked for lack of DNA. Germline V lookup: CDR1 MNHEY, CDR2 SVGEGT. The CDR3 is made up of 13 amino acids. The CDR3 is CASSYHRQGEYTF.

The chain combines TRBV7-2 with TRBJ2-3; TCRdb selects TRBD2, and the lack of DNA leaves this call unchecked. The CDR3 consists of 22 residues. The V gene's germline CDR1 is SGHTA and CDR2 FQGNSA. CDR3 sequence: CASSRGAAPGTSGMASTDTQYF.

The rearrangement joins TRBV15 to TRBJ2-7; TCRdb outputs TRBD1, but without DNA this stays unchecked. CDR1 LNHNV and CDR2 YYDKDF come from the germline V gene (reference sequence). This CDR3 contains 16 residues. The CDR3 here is CATSRGDRGAPYEQYF.

The CDR3 sequence: CASSSTEGGANRETQYF. The chain combines TRBV7-9 with TRBJ2-5; TCRdb returns TRBD2, unconfirmable since there is no DNA. The CDR3 is 17 residues long. The germline V gene encodes CDR1 SEHNR and CDR2 FQNEAQ (reference sequence).

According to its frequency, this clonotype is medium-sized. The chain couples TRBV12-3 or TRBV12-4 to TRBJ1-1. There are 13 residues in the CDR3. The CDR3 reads CASSLGGNTEAFF.

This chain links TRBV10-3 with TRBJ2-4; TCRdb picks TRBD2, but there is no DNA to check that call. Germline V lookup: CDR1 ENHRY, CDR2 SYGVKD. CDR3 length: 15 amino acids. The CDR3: CAISGAGSAKNIQYF.

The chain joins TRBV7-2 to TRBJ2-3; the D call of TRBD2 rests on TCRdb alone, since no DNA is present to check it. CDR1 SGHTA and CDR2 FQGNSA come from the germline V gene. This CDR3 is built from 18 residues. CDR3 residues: CASSPPGLAGGPMDTQYF.

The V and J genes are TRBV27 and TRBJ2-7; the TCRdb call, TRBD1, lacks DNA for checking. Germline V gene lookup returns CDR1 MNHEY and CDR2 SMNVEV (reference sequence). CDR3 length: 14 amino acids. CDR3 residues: CASSHGQGGYEQYF.

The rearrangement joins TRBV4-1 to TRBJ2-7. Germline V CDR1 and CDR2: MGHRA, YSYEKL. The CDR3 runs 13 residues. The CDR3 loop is CASSQDTLYEQYF.

CDR3 sequence reads: CASSLTSGGGDEQFF. The rearrangement joins TRBV5-1 to TRBJ2-1; as DNA is missing, the TRBD2 call by TCRdb cannot be tested. This CDR3 contains 15 residues. Germline CDR1 and CDR2: SGHRS and YFSETQ. Together with reference TRBV5-1 and TRBJ2-1, the CDR3 gives the full variable domain: KAGVTQTPRYLIKTRGQQVTLSCSPISGHRSVSWYQQTPGQGLQFLFEYFSETQRNKGNFPGRFSGRQFSNSRSEMNVSTLELGDSALYLCASSLTSGGGDEQFFGPGTRLTVL.